The clone carrying this TCR beta chain showed up many times. Its specificity is not known. The record originates from a study of CD8 T cells in ankylosing spondylitis. Per germline, CDR1 SGDLS and CDR2 YYNGEE. This CDR3 has 18 amino acids. Trimming stripped 2 bases from V and 3 bases from J, with 23 bases between. Using its own MiXCR run on the 5' RACE reads, TCRdb lists one record per CDR3 protein. The profile shows roughly 8,100 distinct CDR3 sequences, roughly 8.7% of them singletons. General study results and limits: About 8 highly homologous variants made up a TCR beta motif, and this motif appeared characteristic of ankylosing spondylitis blood. Disease-linked clones bore a CD8+ phenotype, appearing relatively rarely in peripheral blood. Clones linked to disease were reported to show significant enrichment in matched ankylosing spondylitis synovial fluid. In synovial fluid and blood from reactive arthritis, some motif variants were previously reported.

The clonotype comes from a male donor with ankylosing spondylitis or in good health (not recorded which). This chain joins TRBV9 and TRBJ1-1, with D unclear. What was sequenced was blood, either unsorted or a sorted T cell fraction (not recorded which). The CDR3, as DNA: TGTGCCAGCAGCGTGTTAGAAGGCTCGCCAAGCGGGGACACTGAAGCTTTCTTT. Protein product: CASSVLEGSPSGDTEAFF.